A selection of T cell receptor beta chains follows, all from one sample in a study of CD8 T cells in ankylosing spondylitis. TCRdb re-called the 5' RACE reads with MiXCR, one entry per CDR3 protein. The table lists 200,000 to 300,000 distinct CDR3 sequences, more than 20% of them singletons, with less than 0.75% in the top ten. Sequencing was carried out using blood, either unsorted or a sorted T cell fraction (not recorded which). The receptors were sampled from a male donor with ankylosing spondylitis or in good health (not recorded which). Both conserved end residues are part of each CDR3. The D gene is left open where the match is weak. Where a row states a size, it is once, few, many or the class of an expanded clone; other rows omit it.

J | size | V | D | CDR3 | DNA
TRBJ2-3 | many | TRBV12-3/TRBV12-4 | NA | CASSSSPSLDTDTQYF | TGTGCCAGCAGTTCATCTCCGTCTTTAGACACAGATACGCAGTATTTT
TRBJ2-7 | NA | TRBV12-3/TRBV12-4 | TRBD1 | CASSTGQGWREQYF | TGTGCCAGCAGCACGGGACAGGGGTGGCGCGAGCAGTACTTC
TRBJ2-3 | few | TRBV20-1 | NA | CSAMASDSSIAGTDTQYF | TGCAGTGCTATGGCTAGCGACTCCAGTATAGCGGGCACAGATACGCAGTATTTT
TRBJ2-7 | many | TRBV6-2/TRBV6-3 | NA | CASSQLPKDVYEQYF | TGTGCCAGCAGTCAGCTCCCGAAGGATGTCTACGAGCAGTACTTC
TRBJ2-2 | many | TRBV20-1 | TRBD2 | CSARDRTRATGELFF | TGCAGTGCTAGAGATCGGACTAGGGCCACCGGGGAGCTGTTTTTT
TRBJ1-6 | NA | TRBV12-3/TRBV12-4 | NA | CASRAGNRESSPLHF | TGTGCCAGCAGAGCCGGGAACAGGGAGTCTTCACCCCTCCACTTT
TRBJ1-1 | once | TRBV5-1 | NA | CASSTDSMNTEAFF | TGCGCCAGCAGCACCGACAGCATGAACACTGAAGCTTTCTTT
TRBJ2-1 | NA | TRBV5-6 | TRBD2 | CASSFLAGVNEQFF | TGTGCCAGCAGCTTCCTAGCGGGGGTCAATGAGCAGTTCTTC
TRBJ2-3 | many | TRBV9 | TRBD1 | CASSRNRGADTQYF | TGTGCCAGCAGCCGGAACAGGGGTGCAGATACGCAGTATTTT
TRBJ2-7 | NA | TRBV30 | NA | CAWSSEGATYEQYF | TGTGCCTGGAGTAGTGAGGGCGCTACCTACGAGCAGTACTTC
TRBJ1-1 | many | TRBV29-1 | NA | CSVQGFRTEAFF | TGCAGCGTCCAGGGGTTTCGAACTGAAGCTTTCTTT
TRBJ2-7 | NA | TRBV2 | NA | CASSAADPLYEQYF | TGTGCCAGCAGTGCCGCGGACCCCCTGTACGAGCAGTACTTC
TRBJ2-1 | NA | TRBV23-1 | TRBD1 | CASSGQGGYNEQFF | TGCGCCAGCAGCGGACAGGGAGGATACAATGAGCAGTTCTTC
TRBJ2-6 | NA | TRBV20-1 | NA | CSARVRRPPPSGANVLTF | TGCAGTGCTAGGGTCCGCAGACCCCCTCCCTCTGGGGCCAACGTCCTGACTTTC